Listed below are T cell receptor beta chains from one sample, sequenced in a study of blood T cell repertoires in COVID-19. Method: immunoSEQ multiplex PCR; TCRdb's copy keeps in-frame clones and lacks some. The data show about 60,000 clones, about four fifths seen once. Sequenced input: peripheral blood. The origin of the receptors is a woman aged 80 or over with acute or convalescent COVID-19. The CDR3 runs from the conserved cysteine through the conserved F or W. Each record gives: J gene, V gene, D gene, clone size, CDR3 protein, CDR3 DNA. The D gene is left open where the match is weak. Where a row states a size, it is once, few, many or the class of an expanded clone; other rows omit it.

TRBJ2-7	TRBV5-1	-	once	CASSLGRVSSYEQYF	TGCGCCAGCAGCTTGGGCAGGGTGAGCTCCTACGAGCAGTACTTC
TRBJ2-2	TRBV3-1/TRBV3-2	TRBD2	-	CASSRRISGSGSTGELFF	TGTGCCAGCAGCCGGCGGATTAGCGGGAGCGGGAGCACCGGGGAGCTGTTTTTT
TRBJ2-1	TRBV5-1	TRBD2	-	CASSLYSVLAGLNNEQFF	TGCGCCAGCAGCTTGTATTCCGTCCTAGCGGGATTGAACAATGAGCAGTTCTTC
TRBJ2-1	TRBV20-1	-	-	CSASFPTTYNEQFF	TGCAGTGCTAGTTTTCCGACTACCTACAATGAGCAGTTCTTC
TRBJ1-2	TRBV21-1	-	once	CASGTENNYGYTF	TGTGCCAGCGGGACAGAAAATAACTATGGCTACACCTTC
TRBJ2-7	TRBV2	TRBD2	few	CASSESDLGRAEREQYF	TGTGCCAGCAGTGAGTCCGACCTCGGGAGGGCGGAGAGGGAGCAGTACTTC
TRBJ2-7	TRBV4-1	TRBD2	-	CASSPGASGTYEQYF	TGCGCCAGCAGCCCCGGGGCTAGCGGAACCTACGAGCAGTACTTC
TRBJ2-7	TRBV4-1	TRBD1	-	CASSRNSGTGGLYEQYF	TGCGCCAGCAGCCGGAACTCCGGGACAGGGGGCTTGTACGAGCAGTACTTC
TRBJ1-1	TRBV6-5	TRBD1	-	CASSYSNRGGTEAFF	TGTGCCAGCAGTTACTCGAACAGGGGGGGCACTGAAGCTTTCTTT
TRBJ2-7	TRBV6-5	TRBD2	-	CASGTSGAYEQYF	TGTGCCAGCGGGACTAGCGGGGCCTACGAGCAGTACTTC
TRBJ2-7	TRBV2	TRBD1	-	CASTPKGTAYEQYF	TGTGCCAGCACCCCTAAAGGGACAGCCTACGAGCAGTACTTC
TRBJ1-3	TRBV7-9	-	few	CASSFLQGGSGNTIYF	TGTGCCAGCAGCTTTTTACAGGGCGGGTCTGGAAACACCATATATTTT
TRBJ2-5	TRBV5-1	-	-	CASSTGQRTGYQETQYF	TGCGCCAGCAGCACCGGACAGAGGACCGGGTACCAAGAGACCCAGTACTTC
TRBJ2-7	TRBV27	TRBD2	-	CASSSLARYEQYF	TGTGCCAGCAGTTCACTAGCGCGATACGAGCAGTACTTC
TRBJ2-1	TRBV19	-	-	CASSIGGPSYNEQFF	TGTGCCAGTAGTATAGGTGGGCCCTCCTACAATGAGCAGTTCTTC
TRBJ1-1	TRBV19	-	-	CASSISWTMNTEAFF	TGTGCCAGTAGTATATCTTGGACAATGAACACTGAAGCTTTCTTT
TRBJ1-5	TRBV19	-	-	CASSIMGPDSFSNQPQHF	TGTGCCAGTAGTATTATGGGTCCCGACAGTTTTAGCAATCAGCCCCAGCATTTT
TRBJ2-1	TRBV24-1	TRBD2	-	CATSDYGGSGEQFF	TGTGCCACCAGTGATTATGGCGGGAGCGGGGAGCAGTTCTTC
TRBJ2-1	TRBV28	-	-	CASSYPAAGVGNEQFF	TGTGCCAGCAGTTACCCCGCCGCCGGGGTAGGCAATGAGCAGTTCTTC
TRBJ2-5	TRBV9	-	-	CASSVVGGGETQYF	TGTGCCAGCAGCGTAGTAGGCGGTGGGGAGACCCAGTACTTC
TRBJ2-5	TRBV7-8	TRBD2	-	CASSLGLAGREETQYF	TGTGCCAGCAGCTTAGGACTAGCGGGACGTGAAGAGACCCAGTACTTC
TRBJ1-1	TRBV5-6	-	once	CASSHGTANTEAFF	TGTGCCAGCAGCCACGGGACTGCGAACACTGAAGCTTTCTTT
TRBJ2-3	TRBV10-2	-	-	CASNRLGADTQYF	TGCGCCAGCAACCGACTAGGAGCAGATACGCAGTATTTT
TRBJ2-2	TRBV5-1	TRBD1	-	CASSSQGPPVGGELFF	TGCGCCAGCAGCTCACAGGGGCCTCCGGTGGGCGGGGAGCTGTTTTTT
TRBJ2-1	TRBV29-1	TRBD1	-	CSVEGDRGPYNEQFF	TGCAGCGTTGAAGGGGACAGGGGTCCCTACAATGAGCAGTTCTTC
TRBJ1-6	TRBV6-5	-	-	CASSYSRTDYSPLHF	TGTGCCAGCAGTTACTCTCGGACAGATTATTCACCCCTCCACTTT
TRBJ2-3	TRBV5-1	-	-	CASSLGRATSTDTQYF	TGCGCCAGCAGCTTAGGGCGGGCCACTAGCACAGATACGCAGTATTTT
TRBJ2-2	TRBV3-1/TRBV3-2	-	-	CASSRQQGRGELFF	TGTGCCAGCAGCCGGCAACAGGGCCGCGGGGAGCTGTTTTTT
TRBJ2-3	TRBV5-1	TRBD1	-	CASSPGQGVGTDTQYF	TGCGCCAGCAGCCCAGGACAGGGTGTTGGCACAGATACGCAGTATTTT
TRBJ1-4	TRBV5-5	-	once	CASSSLSEKLFF	TGTGCCAGCAGCTCCCTTAGTGAAAAACTGTTTTTT
TRBJ2-3	TRBV6-5	-	-	CASSRNRDTQYF	TGTGCCAGCAGCCGGAACAGGGATACGCAGTATTTT
TRBJ2-7	TRBV7-9	-	-	CASSPTEDSYEQYF	TGTGCCAGCAGCCCGACAGAAGACTCCTACGAGCAGTACTTC
TRBJ2-7	TRBV19	-	-	CASSIRSGPYEQYF	TGTGCCAGTAGTATCCGCAGCGGTCCCTACGAGCAGTACTTC
TRBJ1-1	TRBV5-6	-	-	CASSLAIGGGMNTEAFF	TGTGCCAGCAGCTTGGCCATTGGCGGGGGTATGAACACTGAAGCTTTCTTT
TRBJ2-1	TRBV18	TRBD2	-	CASSDGLAEEQFF	TGTGCCAGCTCAGACGGACTAGCGGAGGAGCAGTTCTTC
TRBJ2-7	TRBV3-1/TRBV3-2	TRBD1	-	CASTPGQGNYEQYF	TGTGCCAGCACCCCGGGACAGGGGAATTACGAGCAGTACTTC
TRBJ2-5	TRBV10-2	TRBD2	-	CASTPAGGAETQYF	TGCGCCAGCACGCCAGCGGGGGGGGCAGAGACCCAGTACTTC
TRBJ2-3	TRBV7-9	-	-	CASSSRPGDITDTQYF	TGTGCCAGCAGCTCCCGACCCGGCGACATCACAGATACGCAGTATTTT
TRBJ1-4	TRBV2	-	-	CASSARNLNRVEKLFF	TGTGCCAGCAGTGCTAGAAATTTAAACAGGGTAGAAAAACTGTTTTTT
TRBJ1-1	TRBV10-3	-	many	CAISSREPNTEAFF	TGTGCCATCAGCAGCCGGGAACCGAACACTGAAGCTTTCTTT
TRBJ2-7	TRBV5-1	TRBD1	-	CASSLGQGALGEQYF	TGCGCCAGCAGCTTGGGACAGGGGGCGTTGGGCGAGCAGTACTTC
TRBJ2-7	TRBV5-4	TRBD1	-	CASSWTGYEQYF	TGTGCCAGCAGCTGGACAGGCTACGAGCAGTACTTC
TRBJ2-3	TRBV5-1	TRBD2	-	CASSLTSGTDTQYF	TGCGCCAGCAGCTTGACTAGCGGTACAGATACGCAGTATTTT
TRBJ1-1	TRBV19	-	-	CASSNRAMNTEAFF	TGTGCCAGTAGTAACAGGGCGATGAACACTGAAGCTTTCTTT
TRBJ2-1	TRBV28	-	-	CASSLRQGLREQFF	TGTGCCAGCAGTTTGCGTCAGGGTCTGCGGGAGCAGTTCTTC
TRBJ1-5	TRBV6-5	TRBD1	-	CASNQDRGNQPQHF	TGTGCCAGCAACCAAGACAGGGGCAATCAGCCCCAGCATTTT